The entry below gives a single T cell receptor beta chain sequence along with its context. Its specificity is unknown. Every TCR beta cDNA library bore unique molecular identifiers. Around 500,000 cDNA molecules were obtained from 1 to 10 million T cells. MiXCR was run by TCRdb on the PCR reads, yielding one entry per CDR3 protein. Of some 690,000 distinct CDR3 sequences listed, 30% are singletons. The data derive from a study of post-analysis software for immune sequencing data. Study overall: Multiple sclerosis in the patients followed relapsing-remitting, secondary progressive and progressive-relapsing courses. Study-wide findings and caveats: Comparison of patients with controls showed five TRBV segments more frequent in patients, TRBV5-6, TRBV5-1 and TRBV20-1 among them.

The length of the CDR3 is 18 residues. V lost 3 bases to trimming and J lost 2 bases, with 17 bases between them. The V gene's germline CDR1 is SEHNR and CDR2 FQNEAQ (reference sequence). The rearrangement uses TRBV7-9 and TRBJ2-6, with a possible D match to TRBD2 (6 bases). The receptor was derived from a girl between 10 and 17 years old with multiple sclerosis. What was sequenced was blood. This CDR3 is CASSFLGDGGTGANVLTF. The CDR3, as DNA: TGTGCCAGCAGCTTCCTCGGTGATGGAGGGACTGGGGCCAACGTCCTGACTTTC.